The present T cell receptor (beta chain) was sequenced within a study of cytomegalovirus exposure and HLA in healthy donors. 13 Jbeta primers and 60 Vbeta primers were used for the PCR. Clones were sequenced by immunoSEQ multiplex PCR, and TCRdb holds only the in-frame ones, with some missing. The repertoire holds some 150,000 clones, roughly 87% seen once, with 5.5% to 6% in the top ten. The CDR3 loop spans 13 amino acids. V was shortened by 8 bases and J by 5 bases, with 15 bases between the two germline ends. Germline loops: CDR1 KGHSH, CDR2 LQKENI. The origin of this receptor is a man aged 30 to 39 in good health and CMV-seropositive. The V call is TRBV18, the J call TRBJ1-1, with D possibly matching TRBD1 (6 bases). The sample was PBMCs. The CDR3 is CASQTGPRTEAFF. The CDR3, as DNA: TGTGCCAGCCAAACAGGGCCGCGGACTGAAGCTTTCTTT.